The following is a TCR beta chain sequence with its context. Unmatched junction bases numbered 7, after V lost 2 bases and J lost 5 bases. In germline, CDR1 is SGHNT, CDR2 YYREEE (reference sequence). CDR3 length equals 15 residues. This sample was taken from a study of blood T cell repertoires in COVID-19. Study context: Nucleic acid was either cDNA or gDNA, and it came from T cells, B-cell-depleted T cells, or PBMCs.

Sequenced by immunoSEQ multiplex PCR; TCRdb stores in-frame clones only, minus some. This repertoire shows 110,000 to 150,000 clones, 80% found once; its top ten account for roughly 3.6%. The V call is TRBV5-4, the J call TRBJ2-3, with 8 bases aligning to TRBD1. The origin of this receptor is a man in his sixties or seventies who had recovered from COVID-19. The sample comprised peripheral blood. CDR3 nucleotide sequence: TGTGCCAGCAGCTTTGGTGGGACAGGAAAAGATACGCAGTATTTT. Translated: CASSFGGTGKDTQYF.